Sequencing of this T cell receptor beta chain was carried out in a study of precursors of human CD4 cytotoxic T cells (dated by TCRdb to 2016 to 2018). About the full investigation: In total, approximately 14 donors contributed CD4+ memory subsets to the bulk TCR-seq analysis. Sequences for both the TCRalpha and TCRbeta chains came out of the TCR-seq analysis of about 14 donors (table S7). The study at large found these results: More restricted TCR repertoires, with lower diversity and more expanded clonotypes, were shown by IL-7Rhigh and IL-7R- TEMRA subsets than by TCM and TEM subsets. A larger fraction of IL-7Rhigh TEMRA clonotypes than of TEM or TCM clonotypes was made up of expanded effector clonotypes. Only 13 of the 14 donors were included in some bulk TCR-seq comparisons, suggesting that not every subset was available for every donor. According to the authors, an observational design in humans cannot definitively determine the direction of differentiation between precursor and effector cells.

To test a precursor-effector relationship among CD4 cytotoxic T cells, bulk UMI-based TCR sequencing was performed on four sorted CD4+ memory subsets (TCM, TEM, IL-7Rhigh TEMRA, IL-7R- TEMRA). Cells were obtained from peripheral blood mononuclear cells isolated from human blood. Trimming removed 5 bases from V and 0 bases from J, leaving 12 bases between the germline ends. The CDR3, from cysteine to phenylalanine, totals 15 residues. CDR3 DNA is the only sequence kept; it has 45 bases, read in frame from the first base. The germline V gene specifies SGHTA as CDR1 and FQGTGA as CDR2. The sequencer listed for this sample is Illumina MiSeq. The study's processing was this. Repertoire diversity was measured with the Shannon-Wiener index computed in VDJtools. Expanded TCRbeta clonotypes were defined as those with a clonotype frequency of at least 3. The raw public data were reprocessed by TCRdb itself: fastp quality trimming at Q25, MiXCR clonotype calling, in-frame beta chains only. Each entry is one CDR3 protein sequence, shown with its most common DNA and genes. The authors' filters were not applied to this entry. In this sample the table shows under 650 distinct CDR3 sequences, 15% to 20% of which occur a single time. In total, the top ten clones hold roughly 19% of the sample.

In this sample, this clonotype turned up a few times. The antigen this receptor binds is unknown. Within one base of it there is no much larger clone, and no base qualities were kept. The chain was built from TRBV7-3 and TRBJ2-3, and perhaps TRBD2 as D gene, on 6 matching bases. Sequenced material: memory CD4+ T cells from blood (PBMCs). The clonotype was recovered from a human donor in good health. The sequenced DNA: TGTGCCAGCAGCCGCGGGGCATCTAGCACAGATACGCAGTATTTT. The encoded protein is CASSRGASSTDTQYF.